The source of this T cell receptor (beta chain) is a study of cytomegalovirus exposure and HLA in healthy donors (dated by TCRdb to 2015 to 2018). Regarding the study in general: The 666 repertoires of the first cohort and the 110 or so validation repertoires were produced on the same platform, according to a later analysis. The study aimed to test whether signatures of past pathogen exposure could be identified by cataloging public T cell receptors. Besides the first cohort of 550 to 750 subjects, a separate validation cohort made up of 95 to 150 different subjects was used. High-throughput TCR immunosequencing, statistical association of individual TCRs with disease status, and machine learning were combined to predict cytomegalovirus infection status.

From cysteine to phenylalanine, the CDR3 is 12 amino acids long. Only the CDR3 part of the read is kept: 36 bases, read in frame from the first base. CDR1 and CDR2, looked up from the germline V gene, are MNHNS and SASEGT. The V end loses 7 bases and the J end loses 8 bases, and a stretch of 9 bases separates them. The donors belonged to the validation cohort of around 130 subjects, which was separate from the roughly 670-subject first cohort. Study-wide conclusions, independent of this receptor: A few of the identified cytomegalovirus-associated TCR beta chains were confirmed in vitro to be specific for cytomegalovirus antigens. It was suggested by the authors that the approach could potentially be generalized to other disease states and immunological phenotypes. A later analysis had no HLA typing for the validation cohort, so co-occurrence there was scored across all 130 or so repertoires. In a later analysis, TCRs clustered in the first cohort were found to also tend to co-occur in the roughly 120 validation repertoires, with 94% of cluster scores above 0. In the study, approximately 160 TCR beta chains were listed as associated with cytomegalovirus. In both the original and validation cohorts, the classifier was reported to diagnose cytomegalovirus status with high specificity and sensitivity. Most TCR sequences were seen in very few donors, while some public TCRs were found in many individuals.

The protocol used for the library was the immunoSEQ multiplex PCR assay. Processing in the source paper ran as follows. To diagnose cytomegalovirus status from the catalog of TCR beta chain sequences, a statistical classification framework was built. TCRdb re-hosts the immuneACCESS table, in-frame sequences only. Its copies lack some clones; in the studies checked, an unresolved V gene accounts for under half of them, and the cause for the rest is not known. The DNA was the basis for D and trimming; V, J and clone size are from that table. The sample records about 160,000 clones, approximately 86% of which are singletons. In total, the top ten clones hold 2% to 2.5% of the sample. This clone was found a few times. Its antigen specificity is not known. Per-base quality was not reported, and no clone a single base away is much larger than it.

The TCR comes from a woman aged 18-29 years in good health and CMV-seronegative. Sample: PBMCs. The receptor chain draws on TRBV6-1 and TRBJ1-6; a tentative D call is TRBD1 (5 bases match). CDR3 region: CASNGGYSPLHF. The DNA sequence reads TGTGCCAGCAACGGGGGGTATTCACCCCTCCACTTT.